This T cell receptor (beta chain) stems from a study of T cells in Graves' hyperthyroidism and ophthalmopathy. Stable Graves' hyperthyroidism denoted no ophthalmopathy progression over 18 months. Patients aged 18 to 65 with hyperthyroidism were newly diagnosed, with duration under 2 months. There were TCR beta CDR3 regions amplified from RNA transcripts. Carried out on the TCR CDR3, a first-round RT-PCR used the HTBI primer set. TCRdb reprocessed the multiplex PCR reads with MiXCR, giving one entry per CDR3 protein. This table holds hundreds of thousands of distinct CDR3 sequences, approximately 40% found once. The CDR3 runs 15 residues. CDR1 is ENHRY and CDR2 is SYGVKD in the germline V gene. Comments on this clonotype: The junction differs from germline at one of its ends, possibly a read error.

The V gene is TRBV10-3, the J gene TRBJ1-5; D may be TRBD1 (6 bases). Sequences were obtained from blood. The TCR was taken from a man aged 18 to 29 with Graves' hyperthyroidism. The CDR3 sequence is CASSYSTPGGQPQHF. The CDR3, as DNA: TGTGCCAGCAGTTACTCCACCCCGGGGGGCCAGCCCCAGCATTTT.